These 2 T cell receptor delta chains were sequenced from one sample in a study of γδ T cells in repeated Plasmodium falciparum infection. Flow sorting of PBMC yielded separate Vgamma9/Vdelta2+ and Vdelta2-negative gammadelta T cell populations for bulk repertoire analysis. TCRdb reprocessed the multiplex PCR reads using CATT. The sample contains approximately 93,000 delta-chain clones, over 0.9% of which appear only once. The sequencing input was gamma-delta T cells from blood. Source of these receptors: a pool of human donors (malaria-infected and uninfected, not separated).

This clone was detected only a few times. A much bigger clone sits one base away, suggesting this may be a read error. Other DNA sequences in this specimen translate into the identical CDR3. The chain has TRDV1 and TRDJ1; 9 bases map to TRDD2. Looked up from germline, CDR1 is TSWWSYY and CDR2 is QGS. This CDR3 has 21 amino acids. The CDR3: CALGGGPSYTTGDAYTDKLIF. CDR3 DNA sequence: TGTGCTCTTGGGGGGGGTCCTTCCTACACTACTGGGGATGCGTACACCGATAAGCTCATCTTT.

On this clone: With a far larger clone one base away, a read error is the likely cause. Distinct nucleotide sequences in the sample also encode this CDR3. The rearrangement links TRDV1 to TRDJ1; 8 bases are shared with TRDD3. Assignment of the J gene here rests on matching the DNA to germline, because TCRdb gives none. This CDR3 is built from 24 residues. Germline V gene lookup returns CDR1 TSWWSYY and CDR2 QGS. Germline trimming cut 3 bases from V and 3 bases from J; bases unmatched to any gene: 33. CDR3 protein: CALGETSALLRSGDREEGSDKLIF. The CDR3 DNA sequence: TGTGCTCTTGGGGAGACAAGCGCCCTCCTACGTTCGGGGGATAGAGAGGAAGGCTCCGATAAACTCATCTTT.